The 2 T cell receptor beta chains below come from one sample, sequenced in a study of blood T cell repertoires in COVID-19. Clones were sequenced by immunoSEQ multiplex PCR, and TCRdb holds only the in-frame ones, with some missing. The sample shows 30,000 to 40,000 clones, more than 80% of them seen only once. The source material was peripheral blood. The receptors were sampled from a man between 60 and 75 years old with active or convalescent COVID-19.

The CDR3 DNA sequence: TGCGCCAGCAGCAAGGGAGGATCTGGAAACACCATATATTTT. Translated, it gives CASSKGGSGNTIYF. V gene TRBV5-1 combines with J gene TRBJ1-3; no reliable D call. The V and J ends lost 4 bases and 1 base respectively, with 9 bases between them. Germline CDR1 is SGHRS and CDR2 is YFSETQ. The CDR3 consists of 14 residues.

This chain joins TRBV9 and TRBJ2-3, with 9 bases identical to TRBD2. The CDR3 totals 17 residues. V shed 4 bases, J shed 4 bases, and the junction held 13 bases outside the gene matches. Looked up from germline, CDR1 is SGDLS and CDR2 is YYNGEE. CDR3 residues: CASSIQASGDGADTQYF. CDR3 nucleotide sequence: TGTGCCAGCAGCATCCAGGCTAGCGGGGATGGGGCAGATACGCAGTATTTT.